This TCR beta chain was sequenced for a study of blood T cell repertoires in COVID-19. At the level of the study: Spain, Italy and the United States supplied samples that represented acute and convalescent COVID-19. T cells, B-cell-depleted T cells, or PBMCs supplied cDNA or gDNA.

CDR3 length equals 13 residues. CDR1 and CDR2 from the germline V gene are SGHAT and FQNNGV. After removal of 4 bases from V and 3 bases from J, the junction contained 2 bases not matched to a gene. Authors' data handling: It was from reference gene primer amplification that nucleated cell counts were estimated. Sequenced by immunoSEQ multiplex PCR; TCRdb stores in-frame clones only, minus some. Clone size and the V and J calls come from that table; the DNA yielded D and trimming. This sample carries about 110,000 clones, around 90% of them seen once, and the ten largest clones take 1.1%. V and J are TRBV11-2 and TRBJ2-7, with 8 bases fitting TRBD2. The receptor comes from a human donor in a cohort sampled during active COVID-19. The specimen sequenced was peripheral blood. The CDR3 spells CASSWAGGYEQYF. The CDR3 region has the DNA TGTGCCAGCAGCTGGGCGGGAGGCTACGAGCAGTACTTC.